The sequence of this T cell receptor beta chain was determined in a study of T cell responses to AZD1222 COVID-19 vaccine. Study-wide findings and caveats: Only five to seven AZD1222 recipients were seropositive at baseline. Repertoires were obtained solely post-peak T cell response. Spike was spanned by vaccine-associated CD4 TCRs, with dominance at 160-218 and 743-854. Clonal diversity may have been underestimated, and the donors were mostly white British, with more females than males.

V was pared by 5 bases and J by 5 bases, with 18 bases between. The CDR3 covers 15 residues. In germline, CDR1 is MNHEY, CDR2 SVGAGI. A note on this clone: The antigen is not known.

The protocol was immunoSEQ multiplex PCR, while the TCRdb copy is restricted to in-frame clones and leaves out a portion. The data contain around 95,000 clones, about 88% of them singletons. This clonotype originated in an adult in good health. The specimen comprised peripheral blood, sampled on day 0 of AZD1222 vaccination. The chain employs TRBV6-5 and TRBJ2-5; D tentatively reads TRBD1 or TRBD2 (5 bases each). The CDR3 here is CASSKPTGDLETQYF. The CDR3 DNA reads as TGTGCCAGCAGTAAGCCTACCGGGGACCTGGAGACCCAGTACTTC.